These T cell receptor beta chains were read from a single sample in a study of T cell responses to AZD1222 COVID-19 vaccine. Method: immunoSEQ multiplex PCR; TCRdb's copy keeps in-frame clones and lacks some. The sample consists of fewer than 120,000 clones, roughly 85% of them appearing once. Here the sequenced sample was peripheral blood, taken on day 0 of AZD1222 vaccination. Every receptor here comes from an adult in good health. CDR3s include the opening cysteine and the closing phenylalanine or tryptophan. D genes are given only for firm matches. For some rows the clone size is stated as once, few or many, or as a class when expanded; others skip it.

J gene	clone size	D gene	V gene	CDR3 protein	CDR3 DNA
TRBJ2-1	.	.	TRBV6-5	CASTPGGSYNEQFF	TGTGCCAGCACCCCCGGTGGGTCCTACAATGAGCAGTTCTTC
TRBJ2-5	.	TRBD2	TRBV5-4	CASSLESSGRETQYF	TGTGCCAGCAGCTTGGAGTCTAGCGGGAGGGAGACCCAGTACTTC
TRBJ1-2	.	.	TRBV28	CASSLSGRAGYTF	TGTGCCAGCAGTTTATCGGGGAGAGCTGGCTACACCTTC
TRBJ1-2	.	.	TRBV6-5	CASSYSASGQTYGYTF	TGTGCCAGCAGTTACTCCGCTTCGGGCCAGACCTATGGCTACACCTTC
TRBJ2-1	.	TRBD2	TRBV6-5	CASRSSGSGNNEQFF	TGTGCCAGTCGATCTAGCGGGAGTGGGAACAATGAGCAGTTCTTC
TRBJ1-2	.	.	TRBV2	CASSEFVGYTF	TGTGCCAGCAGTGAATTCGTTGGCTACACCTTC
TRBJ1-2	few	.	TRBV28	CASNRPQRGYTF	TGTGCCAGCAATCGCCCTCAGAGAGGCTACACCTTC
TRBJ2-3	.	TRBD2	TRBV6-5	CASRRLAGEFDTQYF	TGTGCCAGCAGGAGGTTAGCGGGAGAATTTGATACGCAGTATTTT
TRBJ2-7	once	.	TRBV2	CASRQQNYEQYF	TGTGCCAGCAGGCAACAGAACTACGAGCAGTACTTC
TRBJ2-7	.	TRBD1	TRBV6-2/TRBV6-3	CASSSTQGAYEQYF	TGTGCCAGCAGCTCCACACAGGGGGCTTACGAGCAGTACTTC
TRBJ1-3	few	.	TRBV4-2	CASSQDNSPSGNTIYF	TGTGCCAGCAGCCAAGACAACAGCCCTTCTGGAAACACCATATATTTT
TRBJ1-3	.	.	TRBV19	CASSIPRRDGATTGNTIYF	TGTGCCAGTAGTATCCCCCGGCGAGACGGGGCTACCACTGGAAACACCATATATTTT
TRBJ2-7	.	TRBD2	TRBV5-4	CASRSTGGNEQYF	TGTGCCAGCAGGTCCACCGGGGGGAACGAGCAGTACTTC
TRBJ1-5	.	.	TRBV30	CAGGSNQPQHF	TGTGCCGGGGGGAGCAATCAGCCCCAGCATTTT
TRBJ2-3	.	.	TRBV7-9	CASSSLLQYF	TGTGCCAGCAGCTCCTTATTGCAGTATTTT
TRBJ1-6	.	.	TRBV5-4	CASSLGFATVNSPLHF	TGTGCCAGCAGCTTGGGGTTTGCAACGGTAAATTCACCCCTCCACTTT
TRBJ1-3	.	.	TRBV7-2	CASSLATGLSGNTIYF	TGTGCCAGCAGCTTAGCCACAGGGCTCTCTGGAAACACCATATATTTT
TRBJ2-3	.	.	TRBV14	CASSYTLYPTDTQYF	TGTGCCAGCAGCTATACCCTGTACCCAACAGATACGCAGTATTTT
TRBJ2-1	.	.	TRBV7-3	CASSLAAQGHEQFF	TGTGCCAGCAGCCTAGCCGCACAGGGCCATGAGCAGTTCTTC
TRBJ1-6	medium-sized	.	TRBV6-1	CASSEGYRVSSPLHF	TGTGCCAGCAGTGAAGGTTACAGGGTGTCTTCACCCCTCCACTTT
TRBJ2-7	.	.	TRBV27	CASSFGSLSSYEQYF	TGTGCCAGCAGTTTTGGGAGCTTGAGCTCCTACGAGCAGTACTTC
TRBJ2-3	.	TRBD1	TRBV24-1	CATSEQWDRGTQYF	TGTGCCACCAGTGAACAATGGGACAGGGGGACGCAGTATTTT
TRBJ1-2	.	TRBD1	TRBV30	CAWNRGNYGYTF	TGTGCCTGGAACAGGGGGAACTATGGCTACACCTTC
TRBJ1-1	.	.	TRBV9	CASSSPGDDFMNTEAFF	TGTGCCAGCAGCTCACCAGGTGATGACTTCATGAACACTGAAGCTTTCTTT
TRBJ1-3	few	.	TRBV10-2	CASSERGRQVASGNTIYF	TGCGCCAGCAGTGAGCGGGGACGTCAGGTAGCTTCTGGAAACACCATATATTTT
TRBJ2-1	.	TRBD1	TRBV6-2/TRBV6-3	CASSLSGTGGFNEQFF	TGTGCCAGCAGTTTATCCGGGACAGGGGGATTCAATGAGCAGTTCTTC
TRBJ1-1	.	.	TRBV28	CASSLGAEAFF	TGTGCCAGCAGTTTAGGAGCTGAAGCTTTCTTT
TRBJ1-6	few	TRBD1	TRBV6-2/TRBV6-3	CASSAAGQGLTPLHF	TGTGCCAGCAGTGCGGCAGGACAGGGTCTAACGCCCCTCCACTTT
TRBJ2-1	once	.	TRBV12-3/TRBV12-4	CASSFNRDDEQFF	TGTGCCAGCAGTTTTAACCGAGACGATGAGCAGTTCTTC
TRBJ1-3	.	.	TRBV5-6	CASSTVGETGNTIYF	TGTGCCAGCAGCACCGTGGGGGAAACGGGAAACACCATATATTTT
TRBJ1-1	.	.	TRBV7-3	CASSLMAGTNTEAFF	TGTGCCAGCAGCTTAATGGCAGGAACGAACACTGAAGCTTTCTTT
TRBJ1-6	.	TRBD1	TRBV7-2	CASSQLGTGATWSPLHF	TGTGCCAGCAGCCAGCTAGGGACAGGGGCCACATGGTCACCCCTCCACTTT
TRBJ2-2	.	.	TRBV28	CASSFSGTGNTGELFF	TGTGCCAGCAGTTTTTCCGGGACGGGAAACACCGGGGAGCTGTTTTTT
TRBJ2-4	.	.	TRBV20-1	CSALWGNIQYF	TGCAGTGCCCTTTGGGGAAACATTCAGTACTTC
TRBJ2-1	.	TRBD2	TRBV27	CGARPSGGNEQFF	TGTGGCGCAAGGCCTAGCGGGGGAAATGAGCAGTTCTTC
TRBJ1-1	few	.	TRBV4-1	CASSQKVGWTEAFF	TGCGCCAGCAGCCAAAAGGTGGGGTGGACTGAAGCTTTCTTT
TRBJ1-6	.	.	TRBV13	CASALAGGRNSPLHF	TGTGCCAGCGCACTCGCTGGTGGAAGGAATTCACCCCTCCACTTT
TRBJ1-1	.	.	TRBV30	CAWSELRGAEAFF	TGTGCCTGGAGTGAGCTCAGAGGCGCTGAAGCTTTCTTT
TRBJ1-2	few	TRBD1	TRBV7-9	CASSIGTDRNGYTF	TGTGCCAGCAGCATCGGGACAGATAGGAATGGCTACACCTTC
TRBJ2-3	few	TRBD1	TRBV13	CASNAGTGRGDTQYF	TGTGCCAGCAACGCTGGGACAGGAAGAGGAGATACGCAGTATTTT
TRBJ2-3	.	TRBD1	TRBV7-3	CASSASITGGTDTQYF	TGTGCCAGCAGCGCCTCCATTACAGGGGGAACAGATACGCAGTATTTT
TRBJ2-4	once	.	TRBV2	CASSFRRGENIQYF	TGTGCCAGCAGTTTCCGTAGGGGGGAAAACATTCAGTACTTC
TRBJ1-5	.	.	TRBV19	CASSVAGNQPQHF	TGTGCCAGTAGTGTCGCAGGTAATCAGCCCCAGCATTTT
TRBJ1-5	.	.	TRBV5-8	CASSLGGGSFNQPQHF	TGTGCCAGCAGCTTGGGGGGGGGCTCCTTCAATCAGCCCCAGCATTTT